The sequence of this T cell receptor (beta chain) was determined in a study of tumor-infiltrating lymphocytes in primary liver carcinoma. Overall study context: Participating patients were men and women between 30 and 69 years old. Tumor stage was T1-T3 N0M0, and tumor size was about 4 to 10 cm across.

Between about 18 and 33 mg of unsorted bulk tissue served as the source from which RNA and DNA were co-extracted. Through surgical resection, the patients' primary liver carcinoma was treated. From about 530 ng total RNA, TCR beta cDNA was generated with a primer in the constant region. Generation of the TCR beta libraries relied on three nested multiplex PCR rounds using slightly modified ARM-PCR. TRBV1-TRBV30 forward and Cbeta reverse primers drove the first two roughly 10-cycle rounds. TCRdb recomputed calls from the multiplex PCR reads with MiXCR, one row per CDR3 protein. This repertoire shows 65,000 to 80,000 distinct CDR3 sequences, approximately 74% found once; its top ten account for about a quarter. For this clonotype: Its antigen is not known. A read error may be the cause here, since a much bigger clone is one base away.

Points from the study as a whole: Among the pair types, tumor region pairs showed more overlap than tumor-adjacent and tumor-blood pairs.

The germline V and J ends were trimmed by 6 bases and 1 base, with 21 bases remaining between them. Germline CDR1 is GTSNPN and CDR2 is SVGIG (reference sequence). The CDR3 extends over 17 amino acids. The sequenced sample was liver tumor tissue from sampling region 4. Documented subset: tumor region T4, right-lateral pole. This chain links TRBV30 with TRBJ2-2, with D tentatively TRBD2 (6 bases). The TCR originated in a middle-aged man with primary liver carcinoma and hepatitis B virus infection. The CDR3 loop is CACPFNWDSKNTGELFF. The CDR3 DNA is TGTGCCTGCCCATTCAACTGGGACTCCAAGAACACCGGGGAGCTGTTTTTT.